This record concerns one T cell receptor (beta chain) sequence. The entry originates in a study of cytomegalovirus exposure and HLA in healthy donors. The PCR made use of 60 Vbeta and 13 Jbeta primers. The assay was immunoSEQ multiplex PCR, and TCRdb's table has in-frame clones only and misses some. The profile covers 150,000 to 200,000 clones, with 70% to 90% appearing a single time and about a tenth taken by the ten largest. Looked up from germline, CDR1 is SGHRS and CDR2 is YFSETQ. Trimming took off 0 bases at V and 1 base at J, with 11 bases between the two ends. This CDR3 spans 17 amino acids. V usage is TRBV5-1 and J usage is TRBJ2-6; a weak D match, TRBD2 (6 bases). Sequenced input: PBMCs. This TCR was recovered from a man aged 18 to 30 in good health and CMV-seropositive. The CDR3 coding sequence is TGCGCCAGCAGCTTGGGGCCGGGAGCTTCTGGGGCCAACGTCCTGACTTTC. Translation gives CASSLGPGASGANVLTF.